Below are 27 T cell receptor beta chains sequenced from a single sample in a study of CD8+CD57+ T cells in acquired aplastic anemia. Previously, flow cytometry had revealed CD8+CD57+ cell expansion in the patients chosen for sequencing. Both TCR beta VDJ combination and CDR3 sequence profiling were carried out. Genomic DNA was the template for this profiling. TCRdb fed the reads into MiXCR, producing one record per CDR3 protein. There are 250,000 or so distinct CDR3 sequences in the sample; approximately 45% occur only once, and 7.8% lies in the top ten. Material: sorted CD4+, CD8+, or CD8+CD57+ T cells (not recorded which) from PBMCs. These receptors were collected from a human donor with aplastic anemia.

The rearrangement uses TRBV9 and TRBJ2-7, with a weak D call TRBD1 (5 bases). Trimming removed 0 bases at V and 0 bases at J, with 10 bases between. Per the germline V gene, CDR1 is SGDLS and CDR2 is YYNGEE. CDR3 length: 15 amino acids. CDR3 residues: CASSVGQSSSYEQYF. Written as DNA, the CDR3 is TGTGCCAGCAGCGTAGGACAGTCCAGCTCCTACGAGCAGTACTTC.

This clonotype has at least ten counts. CDR3 bases: TGCAGTGCTAGCGGGGAGTTGATTCAAGAGACCCAGTACTTC. Translated, it gives CSASGELIQETQYF. The chain is built from TRBV20-1 and TRBJ2-5; a weak D match, TRBD2 (5 bases). CDR1 is DFQATT, CDR2 SNEGSKA, per germline (reference sequence). CDR3 length: 14 residues. Trimming shortened V by 3 bases and J by 2 bases, and 13 bases separated the two germline ends.

V usage is TRBV29-1 and J usage is TRBJ1-5; unclear D gene. Trimming pared 6 bases from V and 3 bases from J, leaving 15 bases between. The germline CDR1 and CDR2 sequences are SQVTM and ANQGSEA. CDR3 size: 14 residues. CDR3 sequence: CSVSRGRNNQPQHF. The CDR3, as DNA: TGCAGCGTAAGCCGCGGTAGAAACAATCAGCCCCAGCATTTT. Drawing the rest from reference TRBV29-1 and TRBJ1-5, the complete variable domain is SAVISQKPSRDICQRGTSLTIQCQVDSQVTMMFWYRQQPGQSLTLIATANQGSEATYESGFVIDKFPISRPNLTFSTLTVSNMSPEDSSIYLCSVSRGRNNQPQHFGDGTRLSIL.

J is TRBJ1-2 and V is TRBV27; D gene unclear. The CDR3 spans 10 residues. Trimming took 3 bases from V and 7 from J, leaving 3 bases between them. The germline CDR1 and CDR2 sequences are MNHEY and SMNVEV (reference sequence). CDR3 protein: CASSLRGYTF. As DNA, the CDR3 is TGTGCCAGCAGTTTGCGTGGCTACACCTTC.

This clonotype turned up a few times. The gene calls are TRBV6-2 or TRBV6-3 and TRBJ2-2; TRBD1 or TRBD2 may be the D gene (5 bases each). Germline loops: CDR1 MNHEY, CDR2 SVGEGT. Trimming left V 7 bases short and J 4 bases short, with 13 bases between. CDR3 size: 14 residues. The chain's CDR3 is CASKTGRGTGELFF. CDR3 coding DNA: TGTGCCAGCAAAACGGGAAGGGGCACCGGGGAGCTGTTTTTT.

The chain combines TRBV25-1 with TRBJ1-5; D not certain. The CDR3 spans 15 residues. Trimming stripped 9 bases from V and 1 base from J, with 16 bases between. Germline CDR1 is MGHDK and CDR2 is SYGVNS. The CDR3 region is CASSIVADSNQPQHF. For the CDR3, the DNA is TGTGCCAGTAGTATAGTCGCGGACAGCAATCAGCCCCAGCATTTT.

This clonotype was seen ten or more times. This chain uses TRBV6-5 with TRBJ2-7; D call uncertain. The ends were cut back, 8 bases at V and 2 bases at J, with 4 bases in the middle. CDR3 length equals 10 residues. Germline V gene lookup returns CDR1 MNHEY and CDR2 SVGAGI. The CDR3 protein is CASGAYEQYF. The CDR3, as DNA: TGTGCCAGCGGTGCCTACGAGCAGTACTTC.

As concerns this clonotype: Possible read error: a much larger clone is one base away. This chain connects TRBV6-1 to TRBJ2-3, with TRBD2 matching over 7 bases. CDR3 length: 18 residues. V gave up 0 bases and J gave up 4 bases; unmatched junction bases: 13. The germline V gene has CDR1 MNHNS and CDR2 SASEGT. CDR3 DNA: TGTGCCAGCAGTGAAGCGACTTTGTCTAGCGGTCAGGCAGATACGCAGTATTTT. Translation: CASSEATLSSGQADTQYF.

About this clonotype: With a much larger clone just one base away, this may be a read error. The chain is built from TRBV5-1 and TRBJ2-7, with TRBD1 matching over 7 bases. The germline gives CDR1 SGHRS, CDR2 YFSETQ. The CDR3 spans 13 residues. CDR3 coding DNA: TGCGCCAGCAGCGGGACAGTCTCCTACGAGCAGCACTTC. It yields the protein CASSGTVSYEQHF.

This clonotype was recorded many times. This chain connects TRBV2 to TRBJ1-1; D remains ambiguous. V was pared by 8 bases and J by 1 base, with 8 bases between. Germline V CDR1 and CDR2: SNHLY, FYNNEI. The CDR3 spans 12 residues. CDR3 region: CASPESNTEAFF. Here the CDR3 DNA reads TGTGCCAGCCCTGAGTCGAACACTGAAGCTTTCTTT.

This clonotype was recorded many times. The rearrangement joins TRBV12-3 or TRBV12-4 to TRBJ2-1; D is perhaps TRBD2 (5 bases). V lost 6 bases and J 8 bases, leaving 8 bases between the germline ends. This CDR3 contains 11 residues. CDR3 bases: TGTGCCAGCAGCTCGGAGGATGAGCAGTTCTTC. It translates to CASSSEDEQFF.

As concerns this clonotype: A much larger clone lies a single base off, so this may be a read error. CDR3 DNA: TGTGCCGGCAGAATAACCGAAGAGACCCAGTACTTC. Protein sequence: CAGRITEETQYF. The chain employs TRBV7-9 and TRBJ2-5; no reliable D call. CDR1 is SEHNR and CDR2 is FQNEAQ in the germline V gene (reference sequence). This CDR3 has 12 amino acids.

This clonotype showed up many times. The chain links TRBV4-1 to TRBJ2-3; D perhaps matches TRBD2 (6 bases). This CDR3 has 14 residues. The V end was cut by 1 base, the J end by 5 bases, with 10 bases between. Germline CDR1 and CDR2: MGHRA and YSYEKL. The CDR3 DNA reads TGCGCCAGCAGCCAAGGGAGGGTTCGAGATACGCAGTATTTT. Protein: CASSQGRVRDTQYF.

The chain couples TRBV7-8 to TRBJ2-7, with TRBD1 identical over 10 bases. The CDR3 covers 16 residues. V gave up 5 bases and J gave up 0 bases; unmatched junction bases: 7. Germline V gene lookup returns CDR1 SGHVS and CDR2 FQNEAQ. CDR3 sequence: CASSNAGTGVSYEQYF. The CDR3 DNA reads as TGTGCCAGCAGCAACGCCGGGACAGGGGTCTCCTACGAGCAGTACTTC.

The chain recombines TRBV7-3 with TRBJ1-1, with TRBD1 identical over 7 bases. Germline CDR1 SGHTA, CDR2 FQGTGA. Unmatched junction bases numbered 3, after V lost 5 bases and J lost 3 bases. The CDR3 loop spans 13 amino acids. This CDR3 is CASSLTGHTEAFF. The CDR3 nucleotides read TGTGCCAGCAGCCTGACAGGGCACACTGAAGCTTTCTTT.

The J gene is TRBJ2-3, the V gene TRBV7-2; TRBD2 agrees at 12 bases. The CDR3 loop spans 15 amino acids. The J segment lost 8 bases and the V segment lost 6 bases, leaving 9 bases of the junction unmatched. CDR1 is SGHTA and CDR2 is FQGNSA in the germline V gene. CDR3 loop: CASSPSGGVQGTQYF. The DNA of the CDR3 is TGTGCCAGCAGTCCTAGCGGGGGGGTCCAGGGTACGCAGTATTTT.

The V call is TRBV9, the J call TRBJ1-1; the D is unclear. With 4 bases removed from V and 1 base from J, the gap between germline ends came to 14 bases. Germline-derived CDR1 and CDR2 are SGDLS and YYNGEE. The CDR3 runs to 15 residues. This chain's CDR3 is CASSPRPGPNTEAFF. For the CDR3, the DNA is TGTGCCAGCAGCCCTAGGCCAGGCCCGAACACTGAAGCTTTCTTT.

This clonotype was seen at least ten times. The CDR3 sequence: CASSLRGSMNTIYF. CDR3 DNA: TGTGCCAGCAGCTTACGAGGGTCAATGAACACCATATATTTT. The chain employs TRBV7-8 and TRBJ1-3; D is unresolved. From germline, CDR1 is SGHVS and CDR2 FQNEAQ. The CDR3 runs 14 residues. The V end lost 2 bases, the J end lost 7 bases, and 12 bases lay between the germline ends.

At least ten counts were recorded for this clonotype. This chain uses TRBV20-1 with TRBJ2-1, with TRBD1 matching 8 bases. Losses at the gene ends were 0 bases for V and 8 bases for J; bases not matched to a gene: 9. CDR3 length: 15 residues. Germline CDR1 is DFQATT and CDR2 is SNEGSKA (reference sequence). In DNA, the CDR3 is TGCAGTGCTAGAGAAGGGAGACAGGGGTTCTATGAGCAGTTCTTC. Amino acid sequence: CSAREGRQGFYEQFF.

This clonotype was detected once. The CDR3 does not close with the conserved phenylalanine or tryptophan, likely indicating a read error. The V gene is TRBV19, the J gene TRBJ1-2, with 8 bases matching TRBD1. Looked up from germline, CDR1 is LNHDA and CDR2 is SQIVND (reference sequence). J was trimmed by 1 base and V by 5 bases; bases with no gene match: 9. The CDR3 is 16 amino acids. In DNA form, the CDR3 reads TGTGCCAGTAGTGCGCCACCGGGACAGGTTAACTATGGCTACACCCTC. Translated: CASSAPPGQVNYGYTL.

V usage is TRBV5-1 and J usage is TRBJ2-7, with 11 nucleotides matching TRBD2. V shed 8 bases and J 2 bases; nucleotides not matched to a gene: 6. The germline V gene has CDR1 SGHRS and CDR2 YFSETQ. This CDR3 is built from 14 residues. The CDR3 DNA reads as TGCGCCAGTGCTAGCGGGAGGTCTACCTACGAGCAGTACTTC. Its translation: CASASGRSTYEQYF. Filled out from reference TRBV5-1 and TRBJ2-7, the complete variable domain reads KAGVTQTPRYLIKTRGQQVTLSCSPISGHRSVSWYQQTPGQGLQFLFEYFSETQRNKGNFPGRFSGRQFSNSRSEMNVSTLELGDSALYLCASASGRSTYEQYFGPGTRLTVT.

This chain connects TRBV20-1 to TRBJ2-2, with a possible D match to TRBD1 (5 bases). The germline V gene encodes CDR1 DFQATT and CDR2 SNEGSKA (reference sequence). V lost 1 base and J 8 bases, leaving 17 bases between the germline ends. The CDR3 spans 15 residues. The CDR3 spells CSARVRQGLTGELFF. CDR3 sequence (DNA): TGCAGTGCTAGAGTAAGGCAGGGCTTGACGGGGGAGCTGTTTTTT.

This clonotype occurred many times. The rearrangement links TRBV6-2 or TRBV6-3 to TRBJ2-1, with D unclear. From germline, CDR1 is MNHEY and CDR2 SVGEGT. The CDR3 is 13 residues long. Trimming left V 9 bases short and J 4 bases short, with 13 bases between. The CDR3 region has the DNA TGTGCCAGTAGCCGGACGGAATACAATGAGCAGTTCTTC. The encoded protein is CASSRTEYNEQFF.

This clonotype was observed a few times. As DNA, the CDR3 is TGCAGTGCTAGAGATAGACTAGCGGTTAGCACAGATACGCAGTATTTT. Its translation: CSARDRLAVSTDTQYF. The chain uses TRBV20-1 and TRBJ2-3; 9 bases align to TRBD2. V dropped 0 bases and J dropped 0; count of bases not matched to a gene: 4. This CDR3 is built from 16 residues. Germline V gene data show CDR1 as DFQATT and CDR2 as SNEGSKA (reference sequence).

This clonotype came up many times. The chain uses TRBV4-1 and TRBJ1-5; D remains unclear. The CDR3 consists of 14 residues. The V end was cut by 1 base, the J end by 6 bases, with 10 bases between. Germline assignment: CDR1 MGHRA and CDR2 YSYEKL. For the CDR3, the DNA is TGCGCCAGCAGCCAAGTTGAGGGAGGTCAGCCCCAGCATTTT. Its protein product is CASSQVEGGQPQHF.

CDR3 region: CASSQVRVPMYEQYF. In DNA form, the CDR3 reads TGTGCCAGCAGCCAAGTCCGGGTTCCGATGTACGAGCAGTACTTC. This rearrangement joins TRBV14 to TRBJ2-7; no definite D call. CDR3 size: 15 residues. The V and J ends lost 1 base and 4 bases respectively, with 14 bases between them. Looked up from germline, CDR1 is SGHDN and CDR2 is FVKESK.

The gene calls are TRBV11-3 and TRBJ2-7; D remains ambiguous. Looked up from germline, CDR1 is SGHNT and CDR2 is YENEEA. V was clipped by 1 base and J by 5 bases, with 15 bases between them. The CDR3 spans 15 residues. DNA for the CDR3: TGTGCCAGCAGCTTAGGGGCTGAACCCGTCGACGAGCAGTACTTC. Protein: CASSLGAEPVDEQYF.